This TCR beta chain is drawn from a study of T-cell reconstitution after alpha-beta-depleted transplantation in children. The CDR3 length is 18 residues. V lost 1 base, J lost 2 bases, and 21 bases lay in between. From germline, CDR1 is DFQATT and CDR2 SNEGSKA (reference sequence). In this sample, this clonotype turned up a few times. As it was prepared, the TCRbeta library received unique molecular identifiers. From the PCR reads, TCRdb called clonotypes with MiXCR, one entry per CDR3 protein. The sample has hundreds of thousands of distinct CDR3 sequences; roughly 17% are singletons. The source was PBMCs from the stem cell graft donor, collected from the stem cell graft. V and J are TRBV20-1 and TRBJ2-4, with D possibly called TRBD1 or TRBD2 (6 bases each). The TCR originated in a human donor who donated a stem cell graft to a child with acute myeloid leukemia. CDR3 in amino acids: CSARVAGQGRGTKNIQYF. The CDR3 nucleotides read TGCAGTGCTAGAGTGGCGGGCCAGGGGCGGGGAACCAAAAACATTCAGTACTTC.